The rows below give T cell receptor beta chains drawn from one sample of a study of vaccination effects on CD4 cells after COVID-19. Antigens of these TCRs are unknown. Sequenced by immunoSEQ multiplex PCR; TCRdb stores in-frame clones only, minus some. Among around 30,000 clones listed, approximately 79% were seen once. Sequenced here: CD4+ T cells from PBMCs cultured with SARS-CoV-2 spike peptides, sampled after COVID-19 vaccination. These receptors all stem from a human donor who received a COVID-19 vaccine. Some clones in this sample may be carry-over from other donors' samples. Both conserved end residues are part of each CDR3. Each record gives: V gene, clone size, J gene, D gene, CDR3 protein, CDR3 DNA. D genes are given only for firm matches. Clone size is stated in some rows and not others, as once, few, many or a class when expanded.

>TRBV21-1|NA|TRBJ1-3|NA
CASSQKNRDRHSGNTIYF
TGTGCCAGCAGCCAAAAGAACCGAGACCGCCACTCTGGAAACACCATATATTTT
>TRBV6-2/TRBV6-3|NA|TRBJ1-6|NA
CASSPATAFYNSPLHF
TGTGCCAGCAGCCCTGCGACAGCTTTCTATAATTCACCCCTCCACTTT
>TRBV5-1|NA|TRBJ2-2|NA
CASSLVYAETGELFF
TGCGCCAGCAGCTTGGTGTATGCGGAAACCGGGGAGCTGTTTTTT
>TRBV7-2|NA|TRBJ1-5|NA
CASSPSGYPNQPQHF
TGTGCCAGCAGCCCGAGCGGCTACCCCAATCAGCCCCAGCATTTT
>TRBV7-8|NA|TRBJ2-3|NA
CASSLGLGTDTQYF
TGTGCCAGCAGCCTAGGCCTGGGCACAGATACGCAGTATTTT
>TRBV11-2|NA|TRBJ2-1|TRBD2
CASSRTTSGGGNEQFF
TGTGCCAGCAGCCGCACGACTAGCGGGGGCGGGAATGAGCAGTTCTTC
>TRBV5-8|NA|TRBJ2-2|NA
CASRTGTVTGELFF
TGTGCCAGCAGGACCGGGACGGTCACCGGGGAGCTGTTTTTT
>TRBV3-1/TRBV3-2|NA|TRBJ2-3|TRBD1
CYDRTGKCLHSSTDTQYF
TGCTACGATCGGACAGGGAAGTGCCTTCACTCTAGCACAGATACGCAGTATTTT
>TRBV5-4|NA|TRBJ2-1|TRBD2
CASSFTSGVSYNEQFF
TGTGCCAGCAGCTTTACTAGCGGGGTCTCCTACAATGAGCAGTTCTTC
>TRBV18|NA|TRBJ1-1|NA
CASSPSQGTYTEAFF
TGTGCCAGCTCACCCTCACAGGGAACGTACACTGAAGCTTTCTTT
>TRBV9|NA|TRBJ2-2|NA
CASSVVKGPNTGELFF
TGTGCCAGCAGCGTAGTTAAGGGCCCGAACACCGGGGAGCTGTTTTTT
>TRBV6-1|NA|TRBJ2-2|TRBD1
CASSEQGATTGELFF
TGTGCCAGCAGTGAACAGGGGGCGACCACCGGGGAGCTGTTTTTT
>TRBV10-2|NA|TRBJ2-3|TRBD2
CASARSSGGPGDTQYF
TGCGCCAGCGCAAGAAGTAGCGGGGGGCCGGGAGATACGCAGTATTTT
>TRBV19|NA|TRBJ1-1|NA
CASKTTGDRRTEAFF
TGTGCCAGTAAGACCACAGGAGATCGAAGAACTGAAGCTTTCTTT
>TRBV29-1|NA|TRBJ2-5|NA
CSSRRGMETQYF
TGCAGCTCCCGCAGGGGTATGGAGACCCAGTACTTC
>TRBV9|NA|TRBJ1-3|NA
CASSVEGLGAPGNTIYF
TGTGCCAGCAGCGTAGAGGGTCTGGGGGCGCCTGGAAACACCATATATTTT
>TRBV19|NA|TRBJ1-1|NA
CASSPRNTEAFF
TGTGCCAGTAGTCCACGAAACACTGAAGCTTTCTTT
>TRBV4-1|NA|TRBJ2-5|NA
CASSQGGAQKETQYF
TGCGCCAGCAGCCAAGGCGGGGCCCAGAAAGAGACCCAGTACTTC
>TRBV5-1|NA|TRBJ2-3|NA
CATSPGGGSDTQYF
TGCGCCACCAGCCCCGGGGGAGGTTCGGATACGCAGTATTTT
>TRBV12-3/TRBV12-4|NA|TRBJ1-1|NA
CASTRQPNTEAFF
TGTGCCAGCACCAGACAACCGAACACTGAAGCTTTCTTT
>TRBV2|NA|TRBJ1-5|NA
CASSAQNNQPQHF
TGTGCCAGCTCCGCACAGAACAATCAGCCCCAGCATTTT
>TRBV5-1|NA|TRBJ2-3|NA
CASTVATSTDTQYF
TGCGCCAGCACTGTAGCGACTAGCACAGATACGCAGTATTTT
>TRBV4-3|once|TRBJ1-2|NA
CASSQAEDGIYGYTF
TGCGCCAGCAGCCAAGCCGAGGACGGTATCTATGGCTACACCTTC
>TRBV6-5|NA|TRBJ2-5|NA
CASSYSPGQETQYF
TGTGCCAGCAGTTACTCTCCCGGCCAAGAGACCCAGTACTTC
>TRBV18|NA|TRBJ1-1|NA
CASSPWTENTEAFF
TGTGCCAGCTCACCATGGACGGAGAACACTGAAGCTTTCTTT
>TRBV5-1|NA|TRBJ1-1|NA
CASSLAVGRTEAFF
TGCGCCAGCAGCTTGGCTGTCGGGAGGACTGAAGCTTTCTTT
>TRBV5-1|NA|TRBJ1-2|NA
CASSLSRETGYTF
TGCGCCAGCAGCTTGTCAAGGGAGACTGGCTACACCTTC
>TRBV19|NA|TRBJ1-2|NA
CASTSGRRNYGYTF
NA
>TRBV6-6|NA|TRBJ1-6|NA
CASSLNSPLHF
TGTGCCAGCAGTTTAAATTCACCCCTCCACTTT
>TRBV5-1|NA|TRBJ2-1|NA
CASSLVGGSYNEQFF
TGCGCCAGCAGCTTGGTTGGGGGCTCCTACAATGAGCAGTTCTTC
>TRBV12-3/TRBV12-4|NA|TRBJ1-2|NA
CASSLRAGYGYTF
TGTGCCAGCAGCCTCAGGGCCGGCTATGGCTACACCTTC
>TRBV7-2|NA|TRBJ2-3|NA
CASSLHRGVTDTQYF
TGTGCCAGCAGCTTACATCGGGGAGTCACAGATACGCAGTATTTT
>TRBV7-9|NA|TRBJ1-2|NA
CASSLEGQGHPF
TGTGCCAGCAGCTTAGAGGGGCAGGGACATCCATTC
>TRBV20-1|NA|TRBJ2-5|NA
CSARKETQYF
TGCAGTGCTAGAAAAGAGACCCAGTACTTC
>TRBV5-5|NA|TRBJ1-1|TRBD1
CASSLVGTENTEAFF
TGTGCCAGCAGCTTGGTTGGGACAGAGAACACTGAAGCTTTCTTT
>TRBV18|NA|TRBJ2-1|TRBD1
CASSSGTGNNEQFF
TGTGCCAGCTCATCCGGGACAGGGAACAATGAGCAGTTCTTC
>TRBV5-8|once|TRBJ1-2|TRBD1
CASSLDRGRRYGYTF
TGTGCCAGCAGCTTGGACAGGGGGCGAAGGTATGGCTACACCTTC
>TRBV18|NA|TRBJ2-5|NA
CASSQQETQYF
TGTGCCAGCTCCCAACAAGAGACCCAGTACTTC
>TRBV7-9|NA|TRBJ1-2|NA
CASSSIQGSNYGYTF
TGTGCCAGCAGCTCGATACAGGGATCTAACTATGGCTACACCTTC
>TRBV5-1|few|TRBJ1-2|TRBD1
CASSLGQGPNYGYTF
TGCGCCAGCAGCTTGGGACAGGGCCCTAACTATGGCTACACCTTC
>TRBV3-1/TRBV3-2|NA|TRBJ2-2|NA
CASSRPTGELFF
TGTGCCAGCAGTCGACCCACCGGGGAGCTGTTTTTT
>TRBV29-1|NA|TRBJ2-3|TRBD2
CSVNSGGGDTQYF
TGCAGCGTTAACAGCGGGGGTGGAGATACGCAGTATTTT
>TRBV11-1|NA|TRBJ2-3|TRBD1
CASSLGDRVSPDTQYF
TGTGCCAGCAGCTTGGGGGACAGGGTGTCCCCAGATACGCAGTATTTT
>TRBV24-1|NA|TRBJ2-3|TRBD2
CATGSPGLAGIDTQYF
TGTGCCACCGGAAGCCCGGGACTAGCGGGGATAGATACGCAGTATTTT
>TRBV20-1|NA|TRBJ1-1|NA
CSASADSNTEAFF
TGCAGTGCTAGTGCGGACAGTAACACTGAAGCTTTCTTT
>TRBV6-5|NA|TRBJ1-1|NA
CASRFRGNTEAFF
TGTGCCAGCAGGTTCAGGGGGAACACTGAAGCTTTCTTT
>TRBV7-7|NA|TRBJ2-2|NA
CASSSLPVQSSTGELFF
TGTGCCAGCAGCTCACTCCCGGTGCAGAGCAGCACCGGGGAGCTGTTTTTT
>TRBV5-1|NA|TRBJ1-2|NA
CASSPWTDPGYGYTF
TGCGCCAGCAGCCCGTGGACAGACCCAGGGTATGGCTACACCTTC
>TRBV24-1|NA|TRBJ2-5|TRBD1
CATSDAGQGSETQYF
TGTGCCACCAGTGATGCGGGACAGGGGTCGGAGACCCAGTACTTC
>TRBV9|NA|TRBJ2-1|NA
CASSVGWGLGYNEQFF
TGTGCCAGCAGCGTAGGCTGGGGGCTTGGGTACAATGAGCAGTTCTTC
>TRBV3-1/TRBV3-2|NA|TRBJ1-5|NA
CASSHAGENQPQHF
TGTGCCAGCAGCCACGCAGGGGAAAATCAGCCCCAGCATTTT
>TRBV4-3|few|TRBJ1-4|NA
CASSQEGGNEKLFF
TGCGCCAGCAGCCAAGAGGGCGGTAATGAAAAACTGTTTTTT
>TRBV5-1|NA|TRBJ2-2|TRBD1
CASSFFRDRATGELFF
TGCGCCAGCAGCTTCTTCCGGGACAGGGCCACCGGGGAGCTGTTTTTT
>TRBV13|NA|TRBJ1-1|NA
CASSPGTGSGAKAFF
TGTGCCAGCAGCCCGGGCACGGGGTCGGGGGCAAAAGCTTTCTTT
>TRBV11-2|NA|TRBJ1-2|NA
CASSYREGYTF
TGTGCCAGCAGCTACCGAGAAGGCTACACCTTC
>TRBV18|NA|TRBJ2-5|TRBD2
CASSPLSGAETQYF
TGTGCCAGCTCCCCTCTTAGCGGGGCAGAGACCCAGTACTTC
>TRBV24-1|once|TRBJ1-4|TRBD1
CATSPGTGGEKLFF
TGTGCCACCAGTCCCGGGACAGGGGGCGAAAAACTGTTTTTT
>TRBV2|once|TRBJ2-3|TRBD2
CASSARIAGGGMDTQYF
TGTGCCAGCAGCGCCCGTATAGCGGGGGGAGGGATGGATACGCAGTATTTT